A selection of T cell receptor beta chains follows, all from one sample in a study of human T cells and chemical hapten exposure. TCRdb re-called the RACE reads through MiXCR, storing one row per CDR3 protein. Here the sample spans tens of thousands of distinct CDR3 sequences, 10% to 15% being singletons. The material sequenced was whole blood, taken in connection with sensitization to the hapten diphenylcyclopropenone (DPC). These TCRs come from a woman in her forties with alopecia areata. Some clones in this sample may be carry-over from other donors' samples. Each CDR3 is given with its conserved first and last residue. Fields, in order: CDR3 protein, CDR3 DNA, J gene, D gene, clone size, V gene. D genes are given only for firm matches. Rows give clone size only sometimes, using once, few, many, or a class for an expanded clone.

CDR3 protein: CASSSSTRGYEQYF; CDR3 DNA: TGTGCCAGCAGTTCCTCGACTAGAGGTTACGAGCAGTACTTC; J gene: TRBJ2-7; D gene: .; clone size: .; V gene: TRBV28
CDR3 protein: CASSRGLAGVDEQFF; CDR3 DNA: TGTGCCAGCAGCCGGGGACTAGCGGGAGTGGATGAGCAGTTCTTC; J gene: TRBJ2-1; D gene: TRBD2; clone size: many; V gene: TRBV5-4
CDR3 protein: CASSLTADTEAFF; CDR3 DNA: TGTGCCAGCAGCTTAACGGCCGACACTGAAGCTTTCTTT; J gene: TRBJ1-1; D gene: .; clone size: few; V gene: TRBV7-3
CDR3 protein: CASSPIRQGAKNIQYF; CDR3 DNA: TGTGCCAGCAGTCCGATCCGACAGGGGGCCAAAAACATTCAGTACTTC; J gene: TRBJ2-4; D gene: TRBD1; clone size: .; V gene: TRBV28
CDR3 protein: CSVEAGREQYF; CDR3 DNA: TGCAGCGTTGAAGCGGGTCGAGAGCAGTACTTC; J gene: TRBJ2-7; D gene: .; clone size: many; V gene: TRBV29-1
CDR3 protein: CSVETGPYEQYF; CDR3 DNA: TGCAGCGTTGAGACGGGTCCCTACGAGCAGTACTTC; J gene: TRBJ2-7; D gene: .; clone size: many; V gene: TRBV29-1
CDR3 protein: CASSPSDSSYEQYF; CDR3 DNA: TGTGCCAGCAGTCCCTCGGACAGCTCCTACGAGCAGTACTTC; J gene: TRBJ2-7; D gene: .; clone size: many; V gene: TRBV6-5
CDR3 protein: CASSFKLAGAYNEQFF; CDR3 DNA: TGTGCCAGCAGTTTCAAACTAGCGGGAGCCTACAATGAGCAGTTCTTC; J gene: TRBJ2-1; D gene: TRBD2; clone size: .; V gene: TRBV7-8
CDR3 protein: CASSLAATSGRRRGGELFF; CDR3 DNA: TGTGCCAGCAGCTTAGCGGCGACTAGCGGGAGGCGACGGGGCGGGGAGCTGTTTTTT; J gene: TRBJ2-2; D gene: TRBD2; clone size: many; V gene: TRBV7-8
CDR3 protein: CASSQDDRGHTEAFF; CDR3 DNA: TGCGCCAGCAGCCAAGATGACAGGGGGCATACTGAAGCTTTCTTT; J gene: TRBJ1-1; D gene: TRBD1; clone size: few; V gene: TRBV4-1
CDR3 protein: CAISDSNTDTQYF; CDR3 DNA: TGTGCCATCAGTGATTCGAACACAGATACGCAGTATTTT; J gene: TRBJ2-3; D gene: .; clone size: few; V gene: TRBV10-3
CDR3 protein: CASRGEVAEAYNEQFF; CDR3 DNA: TGTGCCAGCAGAGGGGAAGTAGCGGAGGCCTACAATGAGCAGTTCTTC; J gene: TRBJ2-1; D gene: .; clone size: .; V gene: TRBV28
CDR3 protein: CASSPRGQPTEAFF; CDR3 DNA: TGTGCCAGCTCACCCCGGGGACAGCCCACTGAAGCTTTCTTT; J gene: TRBJ1-1; D gene: TRBD1; clone size: many; V gene: TRBV18
CDR3 protein: CASSLLGDYGYTF; CDR3 DNA: TGTGCCAGCAGTTTATTGGGGGACTATGGCTACACCTTC; J gene: TRBJ1-2; D gene: .; clone size: many; V gene: TRBV28
CDR3 protein: CASRGGTEAFF; CDR3 DNA: TGTGCCAGTCGCGGGGGGACTGAAGCTTTCTTT; J gene: TRBJ1-1; D gene: .; clone size: .; V gene: TRBV25-1
CDR3 protein: CASSLVGPPDEQFF; CDR3 DNA: TGTGCCAGCAGTTTGGTGGGGCCCCCTGATGAGCAGTTCTTC; J gene: TRBJ2-1; D gene: .; clone size: few; V gene: TRBV28
CDR3 protein: CSVPGQPGYGYTF; CDR3 DNA: TGCAGCGTCCCTGGACAGCCAGGCTATGGCTACACCTTC; J gene: TRBJ1-2; D gene: .; clone size: few; V gene: TRBV29-1
CDR3 protein: CASSTLTSLQETQYF; CDR3 DNA: TGTGCCAGCAGCACACTTACATCCCTCCAAGAGACCCAGTACTTC; J gene: TRBJ2-5; D gene: .; clone size: few; V gene: TRBV28
CDR3 protein: CAISVGDTGELFF; CDR3 DNA: TGTGCCATCAGTGTCGGTGACACCGGGGAGCTGTTTTTT; J gene: TRBJ2-2; D gene: .; clone size: few; V gene: TRBV10-3
CDR3 protein: CSARKTGGTEAFF; CDR3 DNA: TGCAGTGCTAGAAAGACAGGGGGCACTGAAGCTTTCTTT; J gene: TRBJ1-1; D gene: TRBD1; clone size: many; V gene: TRBV20-1
CDR3 protein: CASSLGGYNEQFF; CDR3 DNA: TGTGCCAGCAGCCTCGGGGGATACAATGAGCAGTTCTTC; J gene: TRBJ2-1; D gene: .; clone size: few; V gene: TRBV4-2
CDR3 protein: CASRVGISGNTIYF; CDR3 DNA: TGCGCCAGCAGAGTAGGGATCTCTGGAAACACCATATATTTT; J gene: TRBJ1-3; D gene: .; clone size: many; V gene: TRBV10-2
CDR3 protein: CASSYRTGATVSYEQYF; CDR3 DNA: TGTGCCAGCAGTTATAGGACAGGGGCGACCGTCTCCTACGAGCAGTACTTC; J gene: TRBJ2-7; D gene: TRBD1; clone size: .; V gene: TRBV6-2/TRBV6-3
CDR3 protein: CASSQAPTGASYNEQFF; CDR3 DNA: TGTGCCAGCAGCCAAGCCCCGACAGGTGCCTCCTACAATGAGCAGTTCTTC; J gene: TRBJ2-1; D gene: .; clone size: few; V gene: TRBV3-1
CDR3 protein: CASSLVQGNIQYF; CDR3 DNA: TGTGCCAGCAGCTTAGTCCAGGGAAACATTCAGTACTTC; J gene: TRBJ2-4; D gene: .; clone size: few; V gene: TRBV7-2
CDR3 protein: CATSDFRRGNIQYF; CDR3 DNA: TGTGCCACCAGTGATTTTAGGAGAGGAAACATTCAGTACTTC; J gene: TRBJ2-4; D gene: .; clone size: .; V gene: TRBV24-1
CDR3 protein: CASSPGTRTEAFF; CDR3 DNA: TGTGCCAGCAGCCCAGGGACACGCACTGAAGCTTTCTTT; J gene: TRBJ1-1; D gene: .; clone size: many; V gene: TRBV7-6
CDR3 protein: CASSIVRGRNEQYF; CDR3 DNA: TGTGCCAGTAGTATAGTACGGGGTAGGAACGAGCAGTACTTC; J gene: TRBJ2-7; D gene: .; clone size: many; V gene: TRBV19
CDR3 protein: CSVVKSGTTEAFF; CDR3 DNA: TGCAGCGTTGTTAAGTCGGGGACCACTGAAGCTTTCTTT; J gene: TRBJ1-1; D gene: .; clone size: few; V gene: TRBV29-1
CDR3 protein: CSVTPWTSYNEQFF; CDR3 DNA: TGCAGCGTCACCCCCTGGACATCCTACAATGAGCAGTTCTTC; J gene: TRBJ2-1; D gene: .; clone size: few; V gene: TRBV29-1
CDR3 protein: CASSLMAAGSVPQHF; CDR3 DNA: TGTGCCAGCAGTTTAATGGCCGCAGGGTCGGTGCCCCAGCATTTT; J gene: TRBJ1-5; D gene: .; clone size: few; V gene: TRBV12-3/TRBV12-4
CDR3 protein: CASSYRTSTNIQYF; CDR3 DNA: TGTGCCAGCAGTTACAGGACTAGTACAAACATTCAGTACTTC; J gene: TRBJ2-4; D gene: TRBD2; clone size: few; V gene: TRBV6-2/TRBV6-3
CDR3 protein: CSVWVEKLFF; CDR3 DNA: TGCAGCGTCTGGGTTGAAAAACTGTTTTTT; J gene: TRBJ1-4; D gene: .; clone size: many; V gene: TRBV29-1
CDR3 protein: CSARARQGVNTEAFF; CDR3 DNA: TGCAGTGCTAGAGCTCGACAGGGGGTGAACACTGAAGCTTTCTTT; J gene: TRBJ1-1; D gene: TRBD1; clone size: many; V gene: TRBV20-1
CDR3 protein: CASSFLSGDGGELFF; CDR3 DNA: TGTGCCAGCAGTTTTCTGTCAGGGGACGGCGGGGAGCTGTTTTTT; J gene: TRBJ2-2; D gene: .; clone size: .; V gene: TRBV12-3/TRBV12-4
CDR3 protein: CATELQGSETQYF; CDR3 DNA: TGTGCCACCGAACTACAGGGATCGGAGACCCAGTACTTC; J gene: TRBJ2-5; D gene: .; clone size: .; V gene: TRBV6-2/TRBV6-3
CDR3 protein: CASSAPGLAGGPSEQYF; CDR3 DNA: TGTGCCAGCAGTGCACCGGGACTAGCGGGGGGGCCCAGCGAGCAGTACTTC; J gene: TRBJ2-7; D gene: TRBD2; clone size: few; V gene: TRBV6-5
CDR3 protein: CSASPLTSGASYEQYF; CDR3 DNA: TGCAGTGCCTCCCCTTTAACTAGCGGGGCTTCCTACGAGCAGTACTTC; J gene: TRBJ2-7; D gene: TRBD2; clone size: .; V gene: TRBV20-1
CDR3 protein: CASSPWDRDHNEQFF; CDR3 DNA: TGTGCCAGCTCACCCTGGGACAGGGACCACAATGAGCAGTTCTTC; J gene: TRBJ2-1; D gene: TRBD1; clone size: many; V gene: TRBV18
CDR3 protein: CASSELPYEQYF; CDR3 DNA: TGTGCCAGCAGTGAGCTCCCCTACGAGCAGTACTTC; J gene: TRBJ2-7; D gene: .; clone size: .; V gene: TRBV25-1
CDR3 protein: CASSPGTIRGGQETQYF; CDR3 DNA: TGTGCCAGCAGCCCGGGGACGATTCGAGGGGGCCAAGAGACCCAGTACTTC; J gene: TRBJ2-5; D gene: .; clone size: many; V gene: TRBV7-9
CDR3 protein: CASSTRDSYGYTF; CDR3 DNA: TGTGCCAGCAGCACCAGGGACAGCTATGGCTACACCTTC; J gene: TRBJ1-2; D gene: TRBD1; clone size: .; V gene: TRBV6-2/TRBV6-3
CDR3 protein: CSASGPSHEQYF; CDR3 DNA: TGCAGTGCCTCCGGACCTTCCCACGAGCAGTACTTC; J gene: TRBJ2-7; D gene: .; clone size: few; V gene: TRBV20-1
CDR3 protein: CSVEAVGRAGNTIYF; CDR3 DNA: TGCAGCGTTGAGGCGGTGGGGCGCGCTGGAAACACCATATATTTT; J gene: TRBJ1-3; D gene: .; clone size: .; V gene: TRBV29-1
CDR3 protein: CASSPRTGGTDTQYF; CDR3 DNA: TGTGCCAGCAGCCCCCGTACCGGGGGCACAGATACGCAGTATTTT; J gene: TRBJ2-3; D gene: .; clone size: few; V gene: TRBV7-2
CDR3 protein: CASSIRTGRDEQYF; CDR3 DNA: TGTGCCAGTAGTATTCGGACAGGGCGCGACGAGCAGTACTTC; J gene: TRBJ2-7; D gene: TRBD1; clone size: many; V gene: TRBV19
CDR3 protein: CASSSADNEQFF; CDR3 DNA: TGTGCCAGCAGTTCAGCGGACAATGAGCAGTTCTTC; J gene: TRBJ2-1; D gene: .; clone size: .; V gene: TRBV28
CDR3 protein: CSASQETQYF; CDR3 DNA: TGCAGTGCTAGCCAAGAGACCCAGTACTTC; J gene: TRBJ2-5; D gene: .; clone size: medium-sized; V gene: TRBV20-1